These 2 T cell receptor beta chains share one sample of origin, sequenced in a study of OX40 agonist ivuxolimab in advanced cancers. Some clones are missing from TCRdb's copy, which holds only in-frame ones; the method was immunoSEQ multiplex PCR. The table has about 63,000 clones, 91% seen once. Sequencing used CD4+ or CD8+ T cells sorted from blood, obtained in a trial of the OX40 agonist ivuxolimab. These receptors were taken from an adult with an advanced solid tumor such as melanoma, head and neck, liver or kidney cancer.

This clone was seen only a few times. The gene calls are TRBV2 and TRBJ2-2; a possible D gene is TRBD1 (6 bases). CDR1 and CDR2 (germline): SNHLY, FYNNEI. The V and J ends lost 8 bases and 4 bases respectively, with 11 bases between them. CDR3 length: 13 residues. CDR3 DNA: TGTGCCAGCGACCAGGGGAGCACCGGGGAGCTGTTTTTT. Its protein product is CASDQGSTGELFF.

The CDR3 loop reads CASSPPGQGDTEAFF. The DNA of the CDR3 is TGCGCCAGCAGCCCCCCGGGACAGGGCGACACTGAAGCTTTCTTT. V usage is TRBV5-1 and J usage is TRBJ1-1; 9 bases line up with TRBD1. V gave up 4 bases and J gave up 3 bases; unmatched junction bases: 7. CDR1 and CDR2 from the germline V gene are SGHRS and YFSETQ. CDR3 size: 15 residues.